Listed below are T cell receptor beta chains from one sample, sequenced in a study of blood T cell repertoires in COVID-19. Sequencing was performed with immunoSEQ multiplex PCR; in TCRdb, only in-frame clones are kept and a portion is missing. The sample lists fewer than 120,000 clones, more than 65% occurring once. Source material: peripheral blood. These TCRs come from an elderly woman with acute or convalescent COVID-19. The CDR3 runs from the conserved cysteine through the conserved F or W. A D gene is named only where the DNA matches it firmly. The size field is filled for only some rows; it gives once, few, many or a size class.

v_gene: TRBV4-2; abundance: NA; j_gene: TRBJ2-3; d_gene: TRBD2; CDR3aa: CASSPSVSGGVGDTQYF; CDR3nt: TGTGCCAGCAGCCCTTCAGTGAGCGGGGGGGTAGGGGATACGCAGTATTTT
v_gene: TRBV3-1/TRBV3-2; abundance: NA; j_gene: TRBJ1-4; d_gene: NA; CDR3aa: CASSLTAATNEKLFF; CDR3nt: TGTGCCAGCAGTCTCACAGCTGCAACTAATGAAAAACTGTTTTTT
v_gene: TRBV18; abundance: NA; j_gene: TRBJ2-7; d_gene: NA; CDR3aa: CASSPLGGEFYEQYF; CDR3nt: TGTGCCAGCTCACCCCTAGGGGGGGAATTCTACGAGCAGTACTTC
v_gene: TRBV6-5; abundance: NA; j_gene: TRBJ1-2; d_gene: NA; CDR3aa: CASSYSGGSVGYTF; CDR3nt: TGTGCCAGCAGTTACTCTGGGGGGTCGGTTGGCTACACCTTC
v_gene: TRBV6-2/TRBV6-3; abundance: many; j_gene: TRBJ2-7; d_gene: TRBD1; CDR3aa: CASSFRRGQQGYEQYF; CDR3nt: TGTGCCAGCAGTTTCCGACGGGGACAGCAAGGCTACGAGCAGTACTTC
v_gene: TRBV18; abundance: once; j_gene: TRBJ1-1; d_gene: TRBD1; CDR3aa: CASSQRGTGGAFF; CDR3nt: TGTGCCAGCTCACAGCGGGGGACAGGGGGAGCTTTCTTT
v_gene: TRBV4-2; abundance: NA; j_gene: TRBJ2-2; d_gene: TRBD2; CDR3aa: CASSPYGAGANTGELFF; CDR3nt: TGTGCCAGCAGTCCTTACGGGGCGGGGGCGAACACCGGGGAGCTGTTTTTT
v_gene: TRBV18; abundance: few; j_gene: TRBJ1-1; d_gene: NA; CDR3aa: CASSPPGGRTEAFF; CDR3nt: TGTGCCAGCTCACCACCAGGGGGACGGACTGAAGCTTTCTTT
v_gene: TRBV10-3; abundance: NA; j_gene: TRBJ1-4; d_gene: TRBD1; CDR3aa: CAISDGDRGGEKLFF; CDR3nt: TGTGCCATCAGTGACGGGGACAGGGGGGGCGAAAAACTGTTTTTT
v_gene: TRBV5-1; abundance: NA; j_gene: TRBJ1-6; d_gene: NA; CDR3aa: CASSGGYQGGVRDSPLHF; CDR3nt: TGCGCCAGCAGTGGAGGTTATCAAGGCGGGGTTCGGGATTCACCCCTCCACTTT
v_gene: TRBV23-1; abundance: NA; j_gene: TRBJ1-2; d_gene: NA; CDR3aa: CASKKTVGYTF; CDR3nt: TGCGCCAGCAAGAAGACAGTTGGCTACACCTTC
v_gene: TRBV29-1; abundance: NA; j_gene: TRBJ2-2; d_gene: TRBD2; CDR3aa: CSSEGVAGADTGELFF; CDR3nt: TGCAGCTCCGAGGGTGTAGCGGGAGCGGATACCGGGGAGCTGTTTTTT
v_gene: TRBV9; abundance: NA; j_gene: TRBJ2-1; d_gene: TRBD1; CDR3aa: CASSVGQGASYSYNEQFF; CDR3nt: TGTGCCAGCAGCGTCGGACAGGGGGCTTCCTATTCCTACAATGAGCAGTTCTTC
v_gene: TRBV21-1; abundance: NA; j_gene: TRBJ1-1; d_gene: NA; CDR3aa: CASPTGINTEAFF; CDR3nt: TGTGCCAGCCCGACAGGGATCAACACTGAAGCTTTCTTT
v_gene: TRBV5-4; abundance: NA; j_gene: TRBJ1-2; d_gene: NA; CDR3aa: CASSLGENYGYTF; CDR3nt: TGTGCCAGCAGCTTGGGCGAGAACTATGGCTACACCTTC
v_gene: TRBV5-1; abundance: medium-sized; j_gene: TRBJ2-7; d_gene: TRBD2; CDR3aa: CASSQGLAGYEQYF; CDR3nt: TGCGCCAGCAGCCAGGGACTAGCGGGCTACGAGCAGTACTTC
v_gene: TRBV14; abundance: few; j_gene: TRBJ2-3; d_gene: TRBD2; CDR3aa: CASSARTSGRWADTQYF; CDR3nt: TGTGCCAGCAGCGCCCGGACTAGCGGGAGATGGGCAGATACGCAGTATTTT
v_gene: TRBV30; abundance: few; j_gene: TRBJ2-1; d_gene: TRBD2; CDR3aa: CAWSWSGGAILNEQFF; CDR3nt: TGTGCCTGGAGTTGGAGCGGGGGGGCCATTTTGAATGAGCAGTTCTTC
v_gene: TRBV5-4; abundance: NA; j_gene: TRBJ2-7; d_gene: TRBD1; CDR3aa: CASSPQGGTGGYEQYF; CDR3nt: TGTGCCAGCAGCCCCCAGGGGGGGACAGGGGGCTACGAGCAGTACTTC
v_gene: TRBV11-2; abundance: NA; j_gene: TRBJ2-7; d_gene: NA; CDR3aa: CASSLGPLLLNEQYF; CDR3nt: TGTGCCAGCAGCTTAGGACCCCTACTACTTAACGAGCAGTACTTC
v_gene: TRBV30; abundance: NA; j_gene: TRBJ1-1; d_gene: NA; CDR3aa: CAWRPPGDLNTEAFF; CDR3nt: TGTGCCTGGAGGCCCCCCGGGGATCTGAACACTGAAGCTTTCTTT
v_gene: TRBV5-5; abundance: NA; j_gene: TRBJ1-6; d_gene: NA; CDR3aa: CASSLYIGARESSPLHF; CDR3nt: TGTGCCAGCAGCTTGTATATAGGTGCGAGGGAGAGTTCACCCCTCCACTTT
v_gene: TRBV19; abundance: NA; j_gene: TRBJ2-5; d_gene: NA; CDR3aa: CASSGRHAIQETQYF; CDR3nt: TGTGCCAGTAGTGGGAGGCATGCGATCCAAGAGACCCAGTACTTC
v_gene: TRBV10-1; abundance: NA; j_gene: TRBJ2-2; d_gene: TRBD1; CDR3aa: CASGTTGGSGELFF; CDR3nt: TGCGCCAGCGGTACGACAGGGGGCTCCGGGGAGCTGTTTTTT
v_gene: TRBV28; abundance: NA; j_gene: TRBJ1-6; d_gene: TRBD1; CDR3aa: CASSLDRGNSPLHF; CDR3nt: TGTGCCAGCAGCCTGGACAGGGGGAATTCACCCCTCCACTTT
v_gene: TRBV3-1/TRBV3-2; abundance: NA; j_gene: TRBJ1-1; d_gene: NA; CDR3aa: CASTMGALNTEAFF; CDR3nt: TGTGCCAGCACCATGGGAGCCTTGAACACTGAAGCTTTCTTT
v_gene: TRBV5-1; abundance: NA; j_gene: TRBJ2-1; d_gene: TRBD2; CDR3aa: CASSQSGSPYNEQFF; CDR3nt: TGCGCCAGCAGCCAGAGCGGGAGTCCCTACAATGAGCAGTTCTTC
v_gene: TRBV4-1; abundance: once; j_gene: TRBJ1-2; d_gene: NA; CDR3aa: CASSQEQLGYTF; CDR3nt: TGCGCCAGCAGCCAGGAACAGCTTGGCTACACCTTC